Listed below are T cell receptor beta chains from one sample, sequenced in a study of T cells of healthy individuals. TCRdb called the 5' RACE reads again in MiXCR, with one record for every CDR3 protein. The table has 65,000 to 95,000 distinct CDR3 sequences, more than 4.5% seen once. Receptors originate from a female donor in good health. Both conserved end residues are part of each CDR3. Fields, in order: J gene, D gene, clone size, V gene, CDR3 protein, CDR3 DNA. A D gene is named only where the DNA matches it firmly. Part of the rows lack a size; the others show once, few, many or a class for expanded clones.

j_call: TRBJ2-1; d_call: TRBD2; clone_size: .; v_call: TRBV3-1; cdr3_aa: CASSPRLAGFGEQFF; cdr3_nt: TGTGCCAGCAGCCCCCGACTAGCGGGATTCGGTGAGCAGTTCTTC
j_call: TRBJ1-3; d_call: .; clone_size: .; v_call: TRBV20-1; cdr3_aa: CSARDHFSGNTIYF; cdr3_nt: TGCAGTGCTAGAGACCATTTCTCTGGAAACACCATATATTTT
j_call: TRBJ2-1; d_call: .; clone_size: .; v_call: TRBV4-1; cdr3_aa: CASSPGGLAAYNEQFF; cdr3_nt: TGCGCCAGCAGCCCCGGGGGCCTAGCGGCTTACAATGAGCAGTTCTTC
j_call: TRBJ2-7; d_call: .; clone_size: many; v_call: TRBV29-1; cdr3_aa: CSASRSYEQYF; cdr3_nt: TGCAGCGCCTCCCGGTCCTACGAGCAGTACTTC
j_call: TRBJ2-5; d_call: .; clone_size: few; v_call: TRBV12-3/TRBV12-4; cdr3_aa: CASSSDRLTYQETQYF; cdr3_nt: TGTGCCAGCAGTTCTGACAGATTAACTTACCAAGAGACCCAGTACTTC
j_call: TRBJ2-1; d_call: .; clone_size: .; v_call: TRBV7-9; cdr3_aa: CASSFIGKGNNEQFF; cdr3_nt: TGTGCCAGCAGCTTCATTGGAAAGGGCAACAATGAGCAGTTCTTC
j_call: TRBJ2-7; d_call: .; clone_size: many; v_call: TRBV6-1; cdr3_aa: CASSRGGDIYEQYF; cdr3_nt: TGTGCCAGCAGTCGTGGGGGGGACATCTACGAGCAGTACTTC
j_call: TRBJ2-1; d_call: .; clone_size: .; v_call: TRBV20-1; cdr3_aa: CSARNRAGVGNEQFF; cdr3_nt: TGCAGTGCTAGAAACAGGGCGGGAGTGGGGAATGAGCAGTTCTTC
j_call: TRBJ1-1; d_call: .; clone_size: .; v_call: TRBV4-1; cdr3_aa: CASSLHDRLNTEAFF; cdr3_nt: TGCGCCAGCAGCTTACACGACAGACTGAACACTGAAGCTTTCTTT
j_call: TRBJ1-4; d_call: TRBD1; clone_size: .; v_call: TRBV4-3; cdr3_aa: CASSQGDRELEKLFF; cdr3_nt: TGCGCCAGCAGCCAAGGGGACAGGGAACTTGAAAAACTGTTTTTT
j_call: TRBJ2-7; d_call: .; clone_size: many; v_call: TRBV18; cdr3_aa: CASSPSGSGPNEQYF; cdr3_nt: TGTGCCAGCTCACCATCGGGCAGCGGGCCTAACGAGCAGTACTTC
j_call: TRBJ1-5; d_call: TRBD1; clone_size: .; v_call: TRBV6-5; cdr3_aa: CASSPGQGYHQPQHF; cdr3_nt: TGTGCCAGCAGCCCCGGACAGGGCTACCATCAGCCCCAGCATTTT
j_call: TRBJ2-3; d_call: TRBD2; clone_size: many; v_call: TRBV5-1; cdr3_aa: CASRGMGLAGGEADTQYF; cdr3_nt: TGCGCCAGCAGGGGTATGGGACTAGCGGGAGGAGAGGCGGATACGCAGTATTTT
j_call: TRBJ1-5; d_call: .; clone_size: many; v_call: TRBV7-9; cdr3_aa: CASSPGTQPQHF; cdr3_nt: TGTGCCAGCAGCCCAGGGACCCAGCCCCAGCATTTT
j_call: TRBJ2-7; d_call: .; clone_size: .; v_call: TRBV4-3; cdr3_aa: CASSQLGAGYEQYF; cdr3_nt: TGCGCCAGCAGCCAACTCGGGGCGGGATACGAGCAGTACTTC
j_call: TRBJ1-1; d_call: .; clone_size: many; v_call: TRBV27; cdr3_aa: CASSLGAGEDTEAFF; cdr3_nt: TGTGCCAGCAGTTTAGGGGCAGGGGAAGACACTGAAGCTTTCTTT
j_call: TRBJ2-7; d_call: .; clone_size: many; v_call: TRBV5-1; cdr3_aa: CASSSTGAYEQYF; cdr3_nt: TGCGCCAGCAGCTCGACGGGCGCCTACGAGCAGTACTTC
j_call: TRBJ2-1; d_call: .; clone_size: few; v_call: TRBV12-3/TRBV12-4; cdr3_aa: CASSLYFNYNEQFF; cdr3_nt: TGTGCCAGCAGTTTATACTTCAACTACAATGAGCAGTTCTTC
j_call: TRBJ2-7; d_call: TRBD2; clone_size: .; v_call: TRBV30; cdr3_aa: CAWSRTSGRARYYEQYF; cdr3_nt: TGTGCCTGGAGTAGGACTAGCGGGAGGGCTCGTTACTACGAGCAGTACTTC
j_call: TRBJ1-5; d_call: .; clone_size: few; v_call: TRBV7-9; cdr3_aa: CASSSWGTYSNQPQHF; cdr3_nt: TGTGCCAGCAGCTCCTGGGGGACATATAGCAATCAGCCCCAGCATTTT
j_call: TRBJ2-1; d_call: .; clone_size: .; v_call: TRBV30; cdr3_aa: CAWSPKNEQFF; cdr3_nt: TGTGCCTGGAGTCCAAAGAATGAGCAGTTCTTC
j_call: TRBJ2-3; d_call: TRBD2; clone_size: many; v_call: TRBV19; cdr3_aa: CASSIGLAPDTQYF; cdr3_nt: TGTGCCAGTAGTATCGGACTAGCGCCAGATACGCAGTATTTT
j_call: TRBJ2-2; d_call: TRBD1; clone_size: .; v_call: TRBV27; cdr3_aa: CASSLQGQGIAGELFF; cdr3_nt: TGTGCCAGCAGTTTACAGGGACAGGGGATTGCCGGGGAGCTGTTTTTT
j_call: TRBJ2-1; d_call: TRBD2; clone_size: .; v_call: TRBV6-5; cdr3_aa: CASSRGTSGNNEQFF; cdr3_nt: TGTGCCAGCAGTAGGGGGACTAGCGGAAACAATGAGCAGTTCTTC
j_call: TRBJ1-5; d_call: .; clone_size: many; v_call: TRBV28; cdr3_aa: CASSLLTGLGQPQHF; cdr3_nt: TGTGCCAGCAGTTTACTCACAGGACTCGGTCAGCCCCAGCATTTT
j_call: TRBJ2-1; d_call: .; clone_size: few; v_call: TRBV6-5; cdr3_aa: CASSYTGSSAYNEQFF; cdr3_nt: TGTGCCAGCAGTTACACAGGGTCCTCCGCCTACAATGAGCAGTTCTTC
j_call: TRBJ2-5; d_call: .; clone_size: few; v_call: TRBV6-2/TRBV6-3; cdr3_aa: CASSHSIETQYF; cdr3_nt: TGTGCCAGCAGTCACTCGATTGAGACCCAGTACTTC
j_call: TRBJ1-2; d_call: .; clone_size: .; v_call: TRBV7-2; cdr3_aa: CASSFRFNYGYTF; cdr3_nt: TGTGCCAGCAGCTTCCGGTTTAACTATGGCTACACCTTC
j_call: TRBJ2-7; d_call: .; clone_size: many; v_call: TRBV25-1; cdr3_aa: CASSLGDANEQYF; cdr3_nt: TGTGCCAGCAGTCTCGGGGACGCCAACGAGCAGTACTTC
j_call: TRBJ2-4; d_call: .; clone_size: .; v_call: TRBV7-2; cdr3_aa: CASSSGTTLAKNIQYF; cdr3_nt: TGTGCCAGCAGCTCGGGGACAACCTTAGCCAAAAACATTCAGTACTTC
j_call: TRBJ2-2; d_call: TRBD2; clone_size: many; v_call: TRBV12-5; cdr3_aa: CASGPASGSGNTGELFF; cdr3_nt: TGTGCTAGTGGACCCGCTAGCGGGAGCGGAAACACCGGGGAGCTGTTTTTT
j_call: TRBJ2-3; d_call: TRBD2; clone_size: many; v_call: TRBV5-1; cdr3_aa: CASRRRAQLAGVRETEDTQYF; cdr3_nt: TGCGCCAGCAGACGACGTGCCCAACTAGCGGGCGTAAGAGAAACGGAAGATACGCAGTATTTT
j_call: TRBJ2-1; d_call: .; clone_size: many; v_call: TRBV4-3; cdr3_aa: CASSPRGNNEQFF; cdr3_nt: TGCGCCAGCAGCCCCCGGGGGAACAATGAGCAGTTCTTC
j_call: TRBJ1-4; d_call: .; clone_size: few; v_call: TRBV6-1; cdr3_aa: CASSEALSSSTNEKLFF; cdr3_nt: TGTGCCAGCAGTGAGGCCCTTTCAAGCTCAACTAATGAAAAACTGTTTTTT
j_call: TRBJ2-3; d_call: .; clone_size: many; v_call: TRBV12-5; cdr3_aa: CASSPGLYTDTQYF; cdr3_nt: TGTGCTAGTTCGCCTGGACTGTACACAGATACGCAGTATTTT
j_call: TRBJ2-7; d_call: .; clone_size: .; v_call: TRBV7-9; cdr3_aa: CASSYTGGSGYEQYF; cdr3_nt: TGTGCCAGCAGCTACACTGGAGGGAGCGGTTACGAGCAGTACTTC
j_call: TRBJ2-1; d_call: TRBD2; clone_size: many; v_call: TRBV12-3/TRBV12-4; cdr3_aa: CASSVGLAGGEQFF; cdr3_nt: TGTGCCAGCAGTGTGGGGCTAGCGGGTGGGGAGCAGTTCTTC
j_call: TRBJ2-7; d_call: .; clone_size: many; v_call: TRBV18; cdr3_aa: CASSPSGVYEQYF; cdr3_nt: TGTGCCAGCTCACCATCCGGGGTCTACGAGCAGTACTTC
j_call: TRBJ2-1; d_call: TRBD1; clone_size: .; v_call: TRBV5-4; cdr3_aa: CASTRTGVNEQFF; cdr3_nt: TGTGCCAGCACGAGGACAGGGGTGAATGAGCAGTTCTTC
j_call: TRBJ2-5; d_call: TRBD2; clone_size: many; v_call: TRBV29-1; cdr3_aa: CSVLLANQETQYF; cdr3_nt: TGCAGCGTCCTACTAGCGAACCAAGAGACCCAGTACTTC
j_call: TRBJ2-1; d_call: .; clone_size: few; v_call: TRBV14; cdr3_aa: CASSYRGTYNEQFF; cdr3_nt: TGTGCCAGCAGCTATAGGGGGACCTACAATGAGCAGTTCTTC
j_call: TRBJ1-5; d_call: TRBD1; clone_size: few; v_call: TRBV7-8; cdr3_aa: CASSLGRTGDQPQHF; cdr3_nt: TGTGCCAGCAGCTTAGGGCGAACAGGGGATCAGCCCCAGCATTTT
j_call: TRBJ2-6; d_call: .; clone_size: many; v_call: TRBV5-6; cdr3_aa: CASSPPGISGANVLTF; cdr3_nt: TGTGCCAGCAGCCCACCAGGGATCTCTGGGGCCAACGTCCTGACTTTC
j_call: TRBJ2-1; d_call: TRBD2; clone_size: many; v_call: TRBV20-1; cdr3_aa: CSAMPTSGMNEQFF; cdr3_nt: TGCAGTGCTATGCCGACTAGCGGGATGAATGAGCAGTTCTTC
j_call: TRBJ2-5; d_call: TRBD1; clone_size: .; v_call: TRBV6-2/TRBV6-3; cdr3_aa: CASSLISRGPETQYF; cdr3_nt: TGTGCCAGCAGTCTCATCAGCAGGGGGCCGGAGACCCAGTACTTC